Here is one T cell receptor beta chain with its context. Its antigen remains unidentified. Unmatched junction bases numbered 6, after V lost 4 bases and J lost 10 bases. The germline V gene has CDR1 SGHRS and CDR2 YFSETQ. The CDR3 length is 13 residues. Surgery without prior neoadjuvant therapy was the treatment of the selected pancreatic ductal adenocarcinoma patients. The sample belongs to a study of T cells in pancreatic ductal adenocarcinoma. Study results and caveats: Comparisons of tumor and blood clonality may show falsely lower tumor diversity. This surgical cohort overrepresents the minority presenting with early-stage disease. Blood clonality (about 0.065) did not differ significantly from tumor (roughly 0.11). Blood had more productive templates and around 8-fold more unique clonotypes than tumor.

The protocol was immunoSEQ multiplex PCR, while the TCRdb copy is restricted to in-frame clones and leaves out a portion. This sample has fewer than 20,000 clones; around nine tenths occur once, and the top ten carry about 15%. The sequenced material came from PBMCs. This chain connects TRBV5-1 to TRBJ1-3, with 9 nucleotides matching TRBD1. The sequence was obtained from a human donor with pancreatic ductal adenocarcinoma. Here the CDR3 DNA reads TGCGCCAGCAGCAACGGGACAGGGCTTACCATATATTTT. Translating gives CASSNGTGLTIYF.